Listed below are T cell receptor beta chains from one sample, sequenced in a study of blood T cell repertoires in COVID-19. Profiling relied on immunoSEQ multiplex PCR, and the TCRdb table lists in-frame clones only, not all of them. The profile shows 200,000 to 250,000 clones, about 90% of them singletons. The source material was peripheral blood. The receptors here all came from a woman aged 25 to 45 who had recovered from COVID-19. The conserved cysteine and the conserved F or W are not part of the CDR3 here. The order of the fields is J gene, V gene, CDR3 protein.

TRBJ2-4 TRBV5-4 ASSTETLDIQY
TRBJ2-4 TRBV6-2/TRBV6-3 ASSLGQFKNIQY
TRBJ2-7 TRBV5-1 ASSLGGTGDNEQY
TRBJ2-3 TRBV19 ASSSGRIPTDTQY
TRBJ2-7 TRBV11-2 ASSSRHRGGYYEQY
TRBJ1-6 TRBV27 ASSFHQGDNSPLH
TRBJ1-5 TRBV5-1 ASSAGQNQPQH
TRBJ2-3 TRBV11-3 ASGSGGDTDTQY
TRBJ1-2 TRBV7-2 VYRERDGYT
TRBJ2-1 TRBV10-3 AISESSSYNEQF
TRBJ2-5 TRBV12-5 ASGQTSMETQY
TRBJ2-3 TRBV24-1 ATSAPYTDTQY
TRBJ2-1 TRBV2 ASSPSSGGAGEQF
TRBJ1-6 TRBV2 ASSARGGSYNSPLH
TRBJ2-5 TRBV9 ASSEEPAGIETQY
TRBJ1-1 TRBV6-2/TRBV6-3 ASSYTHRGLYTEAF
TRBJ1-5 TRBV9 ASSVSGASNQPQH
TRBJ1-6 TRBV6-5 ASTGRVYNSPLH
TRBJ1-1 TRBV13 ASSLARASEAF
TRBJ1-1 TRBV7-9 ASSQGQGVFFVENTEAF
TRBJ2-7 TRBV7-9 ASSLGTGFYEQY
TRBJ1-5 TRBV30 AWSVAGNQPQH
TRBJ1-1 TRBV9 ASSVDGGPRFGAF
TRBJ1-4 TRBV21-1 ASSVRQGFFEKLF
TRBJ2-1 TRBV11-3 ASSSAGGGQVTQF
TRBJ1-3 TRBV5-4 ASSYDPSGFGNTIY
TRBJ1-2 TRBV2 ASSEGRGRLGYT
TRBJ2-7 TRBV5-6 ASTGTGTHEQY
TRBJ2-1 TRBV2 ASGSSGGLRRSYNEQF
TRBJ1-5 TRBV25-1 ASSESGLDNQPQH
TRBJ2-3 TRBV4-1 ASSQGTAGGPADTQY
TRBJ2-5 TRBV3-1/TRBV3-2 ASSQEGTGGETQY
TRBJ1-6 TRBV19 ASQYTDRGVPLH
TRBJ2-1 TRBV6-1 ASSVSLGGSSYNEQF
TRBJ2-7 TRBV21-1 ASRQVFWPKGASRPYEQY
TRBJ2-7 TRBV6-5 ASSSGTSGGREQY
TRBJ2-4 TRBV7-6 ASSPIAGEKNIQY
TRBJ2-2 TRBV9 ASSVAPNTGELF
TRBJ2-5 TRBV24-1 ATSAAGQGTQETQY
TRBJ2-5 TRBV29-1 SVEYVIGTGGVTLRETQY
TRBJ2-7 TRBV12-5 ASGFWRSEQY
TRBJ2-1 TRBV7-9 ASAQKPGVKNNEQF
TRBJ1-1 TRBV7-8 ASSYGQGTTEAF
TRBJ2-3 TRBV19 ASSLAIASTDTQY
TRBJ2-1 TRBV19 ASSIWTSGSYNEQF
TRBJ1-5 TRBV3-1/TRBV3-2 ASSQGRQGFNNQPQH
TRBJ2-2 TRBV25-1 ASQGRINGELF
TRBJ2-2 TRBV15 ATSTDRGRTTGELF
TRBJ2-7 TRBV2 ASSNIGGGANEQY
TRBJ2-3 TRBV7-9 ASSDSGGHTDTQY
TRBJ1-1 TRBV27 ASSFYGQGASEAF
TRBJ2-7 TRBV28 ASSFRGLGEQY
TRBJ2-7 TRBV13 ASSGDSYEQY
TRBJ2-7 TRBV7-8 ASSLERAYEQY
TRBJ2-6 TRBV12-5 ASGQGPSGANVLT
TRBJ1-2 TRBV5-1 ASSLNLGGGYT
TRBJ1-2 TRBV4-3 ASSTLQGQGVGGYT
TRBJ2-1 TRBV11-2 ASSRVKDEQF
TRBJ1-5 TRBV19 ASIQSPNQPQH
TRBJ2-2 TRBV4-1 ASSPSGTGSAGELF